This TCR beta chain was recorded in a study of cytomegalovirus exposure and HLA in healthy donors (dated by TCRdb to the late 2010s). Turning to the overall study: In an earlier analysis of approximately 500 of the donors, roughly 300 Gb of sequence data and about 110 million unique TCR beta sequences from roughly 200 million T cells were reported. The study profiled the T cell repertoires of under 700 subjects by immunosequencing and related them to cytomegalovirus serostatus. In a later genetic analysis, genome-wide SNP genotypes for about 55% of the 666 donors were used, and that subset was treated as a discovery cohort. Because of strong linkage in the cohort, roughly five DR-DQ haplotypes were treated as single units for association and clustering. In a later analysis, previously published TCR beta repertoires from 500 to 750 donors were re-analyzed and high-resolution HLA genotyping was added so that TCR occurrence patterns could be studied. The genetic ancestry cluster associated with self-reported Caucasian donors included around four fifths of the 398 genotyped donors. The aim of the study was to test whether cataloging public T cell receptors could identify signatures of past pathogen exposure. All discovery cohort repertoires had been generated using a single sequencing platform. Around 300 gigabases of sequencing data and approximately 93 million unique TCR sequences were included in an early release covering under 650 HLA-typed donors. Rather than using new phenotypic data, the later analysis identified candidate immune exposures from TCR beta sequences and from how often those sequences occurred across donors. Typing coverage varied by locus: about 629-630 donors for A, B, C, DRB1 and DQB1; more than 500 for DQA1; more than 600 for DPA1; around 490 for DPB1. Besides the first cohort of around 700 subjects, a separate validation cohort made up of 95 to 150 different subjects was used. Class I and class II HLA loci were covered by the typing at four-digit resolution. On average, around 230,000 unique TCR beta nucleotide sequences were sequenced per donor among 398 genotyped donors of the cohort, with around 19% of those sequences being non-productive. To predict cytomegalovirus infection status, the study brought together high-throughput TCR immunosequencing, statistical association of individual TCRs with disease status, and machine learning. Donor age, sex, ethnicity and CMV serostatus were compiled together with the repertoire data. To decide whether each TCR beta V gene segment behaved as functional or pseudogenic, an earlier analysis of approximately 600 of the donors relied on high-throughput TCR beta sequencing.

The research as a whole found: Roughly uniform sequencing depth across donors was assumed in presence/absence analyses, although this assumption may not hold. Roughly 15 rarely observed V segments, including chromosome 9 orphons, were excluded from the earlier analysis of a few hundred of the donors because counts were too low. In vitro tests confirmed that a few of the cytomegalovirus-associated TCR beta chains recognize cytomegalovirus antigens. Several of the top co-occurrence clusters appeared to be linked to parvovirus B19, influenza, CMV and Epstein-Barr virus, according to a later analysis. CMV serostatus was the only immune exposure information available for the cohort. Broadly in line with IMGT annotations, most TCR beta V segments showed up in productive rearrangements about 87% or about 30% of the time in an earlier analysis of approximately 600 of the donors. According to a later analysis, most CMV-associated TCR beta chains appeared to be HLA-restricted, and the HLA associations seemed to be driven largely by CMV exposure. Across donors, most TCR sequences were observed very rarely, whereas some public TCRs were present in many individuals. A later analysis found that HLA-associated TCR beta chains were more clonally expanded and had lower generation probabilities than equally common non-associated chains. The authors suggested that the approach could potentially be extended to other disease states and immunological phenotypes. Some IMGT-functional V segments, including TRBV6-2 and TRBV6-3, could not be told apart with the 87-base-pair reads, so those segments were excluded. In both the original and validation cohorts, the classifier was reported to diagnose cytomegalovirus status with high specificity and sensitivity. The study gave a list of under 200 TCR beta chains associated with cytomegalovirus. When HLA alleles, especially DR and DQ, strongly co-occurred, attributing TCR associations to individual alleles was difficult. In a later analysis, TCR association rates were found to vary across HLA loci, with the most associated TCRs seen for DRB1 alleles and the fewest for HLA-C alleles. This cohort had only TCR beta chains sequenced, and the lack of alpha or paired-chain data limited which features could be detected. In a later analysis, around 17,000 TCR beta sequences were associated with specific HLA alleles at a false discovery rate of 0.05. V-gene and J-gene trimming of TCR beta chains was associated with a missense DCLRE1C variant in a later genetic analysis, and the association was replicated in an independent cohort. Linkage disequilibrium might explain the correlated functional status among segregating V segments, but an unknown experimental factor could not be ruled out. A further reported finding was that TCR beta sequences accurately predicted the HLA-A and HLA-B alleles for most subjects in the first cohort. A later genetic analysis reported fewer N-insertions in productive TCRs among donors in an Asian-associated ancestry cluster than the approximately 700-donor mean. HLA typing was unavailable for some donors at each locus, so association tests used only the typed subset. A group of highly shared sequence variants was considered likely to be a technical artifact of the sequencing pipeline.

V and J are trimmed by 1 base and 4 bases, and the gene matches miss 0 bases of the junction. Inclusive of the bounding cysteine and phenylalanine, the CDR3 is 14 residues long. The kept DNA is CDR3 alone, 42 bases in frame from the first base. CDR1 is given as GTSNPN and CDR2 as SVGIG, both from the germline V gene (reference sequence). About this clone: It has no known antigen specificity. Base qualities are not provided; no much larger clone lies one nucleotide away. Other DNA sequences from this sample encode an identical CDR3 as well.

The cohort consisted of some 730 healthy bone marrow donors. At the time of sampling, every cohort member was nominally healthy, though immune exposures that went unrecorded were likely present. The donor was CMV seronegative and was included in the group of hundreds of seronegative cohort members. Each donor provided a peripheral blood sample, and peripheral blood mononuclear cells were used for TCR beta sequencing. The Qiagen DNeasy Blood Extraction Kit was used to extract genomic DNA from the blood cell samples. The method was the immunoSEQ multiplex PCR assay. For the multiplex PCR, a mixture combining 60 forward primers for TCR Vbeta segments and 13 reverse primers for TCR Jbeta segments was used. A multiplex PCR assay on genomic DNA amplified the CDR3 region of rearranged TCR beta genes. Amplified TCR beta libraries were sequenced as 87-base-pair reads on the Illumina HiSeq System. Per the source publication's procedure: A later analysis tallied 80 million to 95 million unique TCR beta chains across the 666 repertoires, and around 12 million of those chains were shared by two or more donors. A nearest-neighbor algorithm error-corrected the raw reads and collapsed the reads into unique sequences, merging closely related sequences to remove PCR and sequencing errors. CDR3 sequences were aligned to IMGT reference sequences to assign V, D and J gene segments. For a sequence to be retained, a match of at least six nucleotides was required to both a V gene segment and a J gene segment. Rearrangements were called productive when the CDR3 lacked stop codons and stayed in frame with V and J; all others were non-productive. Following IMGT convention, CDR3 was defined as the stretch from the second conserved V-encoded cysteine to the conserved J-encoded phenylalanine. The earlier analysis of some 600 of the donors excluded sequences that lacked an unambiguous match to a single V gene segment. In an earlier analysis of some 590 of the donors, V segments were called functional above 56.7% productive rearrangements and were called segregating when the between-donor standard deviation exceeded 5%. To diagnose cytomegalovirus status from the catalog of TCR beta chain sequences, a statistical classification framework was built. In a later analysis, V and J genes were assigned by comparing TCR nucleotide sequences against IMGT/GENE-DB human TR gene sequences. A later analysis assigned CDR3 sequences and most-parsimonious VDJ recombination scenarios with the TCRdist pipeline. A later analysis defined each TCR beta chain by its CDR3 amino acid sequence plus V-gene family, and excluded reads lacking a unique V-gene family. In a later analysis, several hundred highly shared, low-generation-probability nucleotide sequences were removed to address suspected cross-contamination and a sequencing artifact. In a later analysis, a clonal expansion index was calculated for each public chain from normalized within-repertoire ranks of inferred template counts. In a later analysis, generation probabilities were computed using a VDJ recombination model fitted to out-of-frame rearrangements, and the results were checked against IGoR. A later analysis scored TCR-TCR, TCR-HLA and TCR-CMV co-occurrence with hypergeometric tests, applying a repertoire-size bias correction to TCR pairs. To estimate false discovery rates, a later analysis permuted the HLA or CMV assignments 20 times. A later analysis grouped co-occurring TCRs with DBSCAN, adding TCRdist sequence similarity when clustering within HLA-allele-positive subsets. For co-occurrence clustering, repertoires with fewer than 30,000 or more than 120,000 public chains were excluded, along with roughly 5 repertoires with anomalous nucleotide sharing. Not all clones reach the TCRdb copy of this immuneACCESS table, which keeps in-frame sequences only. Checked studies attribute under half of the gap to unresolved V genes and leave the rest unexplained. Clone size and V and J calls were adopted from that table, with D and trimming inferred from the DNA. A total of about 73,000 clones appear in this sample, 65% to 85% of them only once. Around 12% of the sample lies in the top ten.

Sample: PBMCs. The sequence is built from TRBV30 and TRBJ2-5; 13 bases in the middle match TRBD2. This TCR derives from a man between 65 and 85 years old in good health and CMV-seronegative. The sequenced DNA is TGTGCCTGGAGTGGACTAGCGGGAGGAGAGACCCAGTACTTC. The translation is CAWSGLAGGETQYF.